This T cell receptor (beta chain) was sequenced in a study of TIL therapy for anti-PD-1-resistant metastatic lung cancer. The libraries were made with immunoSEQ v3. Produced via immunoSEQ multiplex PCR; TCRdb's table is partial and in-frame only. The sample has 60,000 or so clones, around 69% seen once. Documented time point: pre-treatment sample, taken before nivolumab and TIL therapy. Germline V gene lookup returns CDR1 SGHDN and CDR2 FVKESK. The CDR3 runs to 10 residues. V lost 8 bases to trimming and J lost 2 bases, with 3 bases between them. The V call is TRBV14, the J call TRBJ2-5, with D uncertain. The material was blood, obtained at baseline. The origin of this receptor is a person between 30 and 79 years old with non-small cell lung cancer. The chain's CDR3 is CASGQETQYF. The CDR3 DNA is TGTGCCAGCGGACAAGAGACCCAGTACTTC.